A single sample gave rise to the 20 T cell receptor beta chains below, sequenced in a study of OX40 agonist ivuxolimab in advanced cancers. Sequencing used immunoSEQ multiplex PCR; TCRdb keeps in-frame clones, though not all of them. The sample contains about 26,000 clones, about nine tenths of which appear only once. The specimen was CD4+ or CD8+ T cells sorted from blood, collected in a trial of the OX40 agonist ivuxolimab. The receptors were sampled from an adult with an advanced solid tumor such as melanoma, head and neck, liver or kidney cancer.

This clone was seen only once. The germline gene is not matched at one end of the junction; a read error may be the cause. The chain combines TRBV6-5 with TRBJ2-1; possible D gene TRBD1, 6 bases. The CDR3 sequence is 14 residues long. Germline V gene sequence: CDR1 MNHEY, CDR2 SVGAGI. The CDR3 is CASSYSTGFNEQFF. For the CDR3, the DNA is TGTGCCAGCAGCTACTCTACAGGGTTCAATGAGCAGTTCTTC.

This rearrangement joins TRBV19 to TRBJ1-3, with D perhaps matching TRBD1 (6 bases). V dropped 5 bases and J dropped 0 bases, with 17 bases sitting between them. The CDR3 loop spans 17 amino acids. Germline loops: CDR1 LNHDA, CDR2 SQIVND (reference sequence). The CDR3 loop reads CASSLTGPITSGNTIYF. CDR3 DNA: TGTGCCAGTAGTTTGACAGGCCCGATAACCTCTGGAAACACCATATATTTT.

The chain combines TRBV7-9 with TRBJ1-5, with D possibly matching TRBD1 (5 bases). Deletions cut 1 base from V and 9 bases from J, with 10 bases between. This CDR3 contains 13 residues. Per the germline V gene, CDR1 is SEHNR and CDR2 is FQNEAQ (reference sequence). The CDR3 here is CASSLVGGWPQHF. CDR3 coding DNA: TGTGCCAGCAGCTTAGTGGGGGGTTGGCCCCAGCATTTT.

The gene calls are TRBV2 and TRBJ2-2; TRBD1 is a possible D gene (6 bases). CDR1 SNHLY and CDR2 FYNNEI come from the germline V gene. Trimming left V 6 bases short and J 2 bases short, with 16 bases between. This CDR3 is built from 16 residues. This chain's CDR3 is CASSVDRNTNTGELFF. The CDR3 DNA sequence: TGTGCCAGCAGCGTTGACAGGAACACTAACACCGGGGAGCTGTTTTTT.

Concerning this clone: The identical CDR3 is also encoded by other nucleotide sequences in the sample. The genes are TRBV4-1 and TRBJ2-7; D remains unclear. From germline, CDR1 is MGHRA and CDR2 YSYEKL. V lost 0 bases and J lost 1, with 4 bases in between. The CDR3 runs 13 residues. CDR3 in amino acids: CASSQESSYEQYF. The CDR3 nucleotides read TGCGCCAGCAGCCAAGAATCGTCCTACGAGCAGTACTTC.

V gene TRBV5-4 combines with J gene TRBJ2-3, with TRBD2 matching 10 bases. Germline CDR1 is SGHNT and CDR2 is YYREEE (reference sequence). V shed 4 bases and J 3 bases; nucleotides not matched to a gene: 8. This CDR3 spans 16 amino acids. The CDR3 bases are TGTGCCAGCAGCAGCTGGACTAGCGGCGGAACAGATACGCAGTATTTT. Translating gives CASSSWTSGGTDTQYF.

The chain recombines TRBV19 with TRBJ2-2; D gene unclear. Trimming shortened V by 1 base and J by 6 bases, and 9 bases separated the two germline ends. Germline V CDR1 and CDR2: LNHDA, SQIVND (reference sequence). The CDR3 covers 14 residues. CDR3 sequence (DNA): TGTGCCAGTAGTATAGGGACGGGTGCCGGGGAGCTGTTTTTT. Residues: CASSIGTGAGELFF.

The gene calls are TRBV4-3 and TRBJ1-5; D remains ambiguous. CDR1 and CDR2 (germline): LGHNA, YSLEER. The CDR3 length is 16 residues. Trimming took 4 bases from V and 2 from J, leaving 15 bases between them. The CDR3 sequence: CASSLGTGGGNQPQHF. CDR3 DNA: TGCGCCAGCAGCCTAGGAACCGGTGGTGGCAATCAGCCCCAGCATTTT.

The chain recombines TRBV2 with TRBJ2-7; D is unresolved. CDR1 is SNHLY and CDR2 is FYNNEI in the germline V gene. The CDR3 runs 12 residues. Between the trimmed V and J ends, which lost 3 bases and 6 bases, there was a span of 9 bases. DNA of the CDR3: TGTGCCAGCAGTGAGATCCGTTCCGAGCAGTACTTC. Translation gives CASSEIRSEQYF. Based on the CDR3 plus reference TRBV2 and TRBJ2-7, the full variable domain is EPEVTQTPSHQVTQMGQEVILRCVPISNHLYFYWYRQILGQKVEFLVSFYNNEISEKSEIFDDQFSVERPDGSNFTLKIRSTKLEDSAMYFCASSEIRSEQYFGPGTRLTVT.

This rearrangement joins TRBV6-1 to TRBJ2-7; D is perhaps TRBD2 (6 bases). V was trimmed by 2 bases and J by 3 bases, leaving 11 bases between them. The length of the CDR3 is 14 residues. CDR1 and CDR2 (germline): MNHNS, SASEGT. The CDR3 sequence is CASSERGTLYEQYF. For the CDR3, the DNA is TGTGCCAGCAGTGAACGCGGGACTCTCTACGAGCAGTACTTC.

V gene TRBV6-5 combines with J gene TRBJ2-7; 7 nucleotides align to TRBD1. CDR1 and CDR2 from the germline V gene are MNHEY and SVGAGI. J lost 5 bases, V lost 0 bases, and 10 bases had no gene match. This CDR3 region has 16 residues. CDR3 amino acids: CASSYSAGTVRHEQYF. Here the CDR3 DNA reads TGTGCCAGCAGTTACTCCGCCGGGACAGTAAGGCACGAGCAGTACTTC.

V and J are TRBV7-6 and TRBJ1-1, with D hard to call. Germline values: CDR1 SGHVS, CDR2 FNYEAQ. Trimming shortened V by 5 bases and J by 6 bases, and 13 bases separated the two germline ends. The CDR3 spans 13 residues. The CDR3 protein is CASSDGSRSEAFF. The DNA of the CDR3 is TGTGCCAGCAGCGATGGGTCCAGGTCTGAAGCTTTCTTT.

The CDR3 loop is CASSPGGYTGELFF. Here the CDR3 DNA reads TGTGCCAGCAGCCCCGGGGGGTACACCGGGGAGCTGTTTTTT. The chain uses TRBV9 and TRBJ2-2, with TRBD2 matching over 7 bases. This CDR3 is 14 amino acids long. Germline-derived CDR1 and CDR2 are SGDLS and YYNGEE. Unmatched junction bases numbered 3, after V lost 4 bases and J lost 3 bases.

This chain uses TRBV23-1 with TRBJ2-1, with 13 nucleotides matching TRBD2. TRBV23-1 is an ORF; its function is uncertain. V lost 6 bases to trimming and J lost 6 bases; unmatched junction nucleotides: 26. This CDR3 spans 22 amino acids. CDR3 protein: CASSPGTGRLAGGLLEGNEQFF. The DNA of the CDR3 is TGCGCCAGCAGCCCCGGGACAGGGCGACTAGCGGGAGGCCTTCTAGAAGGCAATGAGCAGTTCTTC.

J is TRBJ2-5 and V is TRBV6-6; D ambiguous. Trimming removed 3 bases at V and 5 bases at J, with 16 bases between. CDR1 is MNHNY, CDR2 SVGAGI, per germline (reference sequence). This CDR3 has 15 residues. CDR3 sequence reads: CASSYGSRSKETQYF. DNA of the CDR3: TGTGCCAGCAGTTATGGGTCGAGAAGTAAGGAGACCCAGTACTTC.

The chain uses TRBV9 and TRBJ1-1; D gene uncertain. V lost 0 bases, J lost 7 bases, and 7 bases lay in between. The CDR3 is 12 residues long. Germline assignment: CDR1 SGDLS and CDR2 YYNGEE. CDR3 DNA: TGTGCCAGCAGCGTAGTTGGCAGTGAAGCTTTCTTT. It codes for CASSVVGSEAFF.

This chain links TRBV9 with TRBJ1-1; no clear D. The germline V and J ends were trimmed by 0 bases and 4 bases, with 7 bases remaining between them. The CDR3 is made up of 13 amino acids. Germline V lookup: CDR1 SGDLS, CDR2 YYNGEE. CDR3 sequence (DNA): TGTGCCAGCAGCGTAGATGTGGGCACTGAAGCTTTCTTT. Its translation: CASSVDVGTEAFF.

This clone was seen a single time. The V and J genes are TRBV19 and TRBJ1-1; D remains ambiguous. CDR1 and CDR2 (germline): LNHDA, SQIVND (reference sequence). The CDR3 totals 13 residues. V shed 6 bases and J shed 3 bases, with 11 bases lying between them. The CDR3 loop reads CASSPLGHTEAFF. In DNA form, the CDR3 reads TGTGCCAGTAGCCCTCTCGGACACACTGAAGCTTTCTTT. The full variable domain, its missing parts supplied by reference TRBV19 and TRBJ1-1, is DGGITQSPKYLFRKEGQNVTLSCEQNLNHDAMYWYRQDPGQGLRLIYYSQIVNDFQKGDIAEGYSVSREKKESFPLTVTSAQKNPTAFYLCASSPLGHTEAFFGQGTRLTVV.

The chain recombines TRBV27 with TRBJ2-7, with 12 bases lining up with TRBD2. Germline CDR1 and CDR2: MNHEY and SMNVEV (reference sequence). The V and J ends lost 2 bases and 3 bases, in that order; junction bases with no gene match: 5. The CDR3 runs 16 residues. The DNA for the CDR3 is TGTGCCAGCAGTTTAGACGGACTAGCGGGGTTCTACGAGCAGTACTTC. It encodes CASSLDGLAGFYEQYF.

The rearrangement uses TRBV4-2 and TRBJ2-7; 8 bases agree with TRBD2. CDR1 and CDR2 from the germline V gene are LGHNA and YNFKEQ. This CDR3 spans 12 amino acids. Trimming cost V 11 bases and J 5 bases; bases outside gene matches: 8. The CDR3 DNA is TGTGCCTACAGGAGGCGGGAGGACGAGCAGTACTTC. Its translation is CAYRRREDEQYF.